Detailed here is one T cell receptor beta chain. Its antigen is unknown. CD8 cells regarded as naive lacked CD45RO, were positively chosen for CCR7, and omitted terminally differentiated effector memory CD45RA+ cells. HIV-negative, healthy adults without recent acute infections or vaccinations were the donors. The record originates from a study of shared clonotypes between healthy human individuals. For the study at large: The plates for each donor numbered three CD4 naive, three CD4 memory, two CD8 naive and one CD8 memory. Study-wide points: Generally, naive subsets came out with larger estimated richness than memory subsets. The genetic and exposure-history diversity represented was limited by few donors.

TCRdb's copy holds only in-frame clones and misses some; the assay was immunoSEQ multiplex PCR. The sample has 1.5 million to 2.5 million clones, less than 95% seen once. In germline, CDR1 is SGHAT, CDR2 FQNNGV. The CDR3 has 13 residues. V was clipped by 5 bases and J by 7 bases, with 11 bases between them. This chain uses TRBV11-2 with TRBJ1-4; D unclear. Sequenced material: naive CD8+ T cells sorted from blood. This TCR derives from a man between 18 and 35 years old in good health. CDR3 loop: CASSGQRIEKLFF. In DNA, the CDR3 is TGTGCCAGCAGCGGCCAGCGCATTGAAAAACTGTTTTTT.